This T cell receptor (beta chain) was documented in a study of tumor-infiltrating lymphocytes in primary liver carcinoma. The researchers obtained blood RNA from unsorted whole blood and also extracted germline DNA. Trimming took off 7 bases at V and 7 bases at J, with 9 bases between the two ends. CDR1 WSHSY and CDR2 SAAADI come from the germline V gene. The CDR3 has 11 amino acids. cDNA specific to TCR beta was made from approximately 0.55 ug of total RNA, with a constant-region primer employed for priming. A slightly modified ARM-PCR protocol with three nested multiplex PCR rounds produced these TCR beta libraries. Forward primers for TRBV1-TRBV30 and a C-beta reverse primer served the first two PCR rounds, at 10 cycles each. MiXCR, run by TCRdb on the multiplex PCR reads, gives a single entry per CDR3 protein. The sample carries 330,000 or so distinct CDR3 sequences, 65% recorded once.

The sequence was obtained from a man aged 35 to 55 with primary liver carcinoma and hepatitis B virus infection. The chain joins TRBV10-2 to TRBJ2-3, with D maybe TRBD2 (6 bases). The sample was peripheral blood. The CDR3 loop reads CASMGGHTQYF. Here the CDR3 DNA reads TGCGCCAGCATGGGAGGCCATACGCAGTATTTT.